These 27 T cell receptor beta chains came from one sample sequenced in a study of metastatic and nonmetastatic thyroid tumors. Thyroid surgery took place with no prior treatment in any patient. TCRdb ran MiXCR on the PCR reads. The profile shows about 43,000 clones, 3% to 3.5% of them singletons. The sample taken for sequencing was blood. The receptors come from a female donor with papillary thyroid cancer or a benign thyroid nodule (not recorded which). Some clones in this sample may be carry-over from other donors' samples.

This clone was seen at least ten times. V usage is TRBV6-1 and J usage is TRBJ1-2, with TRBD1 identical over 7 bases. CDR3 length equals 15 residues. With V trimmed by 4 bases and J by 8 bases, 13 bases remained unmatched. Germline assignment: CDR1 MNHNS and CDR2 SASEGT. CDR3 residues: CASSAQMTGYGGYTF. The CDR3 DNA is TGTGCCAGCAGTGCGCAAATGACAGGGTATGGAGGCTACACCTTC.

The gene calls are TRBV12-3 or TRBV12-4 and TRBJ1-2, with D hard to call. The CDR3 is made up of 13 amino acids. V lost 3 bases, J lost 8 bases, and 13 bases lay in between. The CDR3 nucleotides read TGTGCCAGCAGTTTTGACACCCTCGGGGGCTACACCTTC. This encodes CASSFDTLGGYTF.

V gene TRBV15 combines with J gene TRBJ1-3, with 7 nucleotides matching TRBD1. The trim removed 3 bases at V and 2 bases at J, leaving 1 base unmatched. The CDR3 consists of 14 residues. Per the germline V gene, CDR1 is LNHNV and CDR2 is YYDKDF (reference sequence). CDR3 sequence reads: CATSRGTAGNTIYF. The CDR3 DNA reads as TGTGCCACCAGCAGGGGGACAGCTGGAAACACCATATATTTT.

This clone was picked up many times. A read error is possible here, since a much larger clone lies one base away. The chain uses TRBV9 and TRBJ2-1; tentatively, D is TRBD2 (6 bases). Deletions cut 0 bases from V and 11 bases from J, with 9 bases between. Germline V lookup: CDR1 SGDLS, CDR2 YYNGEE. CDR3 length equals 12 residues. In DNA, the CDR3 is TGTGCCAGCAGCGTAGGGGGGGATAAGCAGTTCTTC. Its translation is CASSVGGDKQFF.

This clone was observed at least ten times. This sequence joins TRBV2 and TRBJ1-2; D is unclear. V was cut by 3 bases and J by 6 bases, with 11 bases left in between. The CDR3 spans 13 residues. CDR1 and CDR2 (germline): SNHLY, FYNNEI. The CDR3 sequence: CASSEGGYDGYTF. The CDR3, as DNA: TGTGCCAGCAGTGAGGGAGGGTATGATGGCTACACCTTC.

This clone was found many times. This chain joins TRBV20-1 and TRBJ2-1, with 8 bases lining up with TRBD2. Germline-derived CDR1 and CDR2 are DFQATT and SNEGSKA (reference sequence). The J segment lost 7 bases and the V segment lost 5 bases, leaving 13 bases of the junction unmatched. CDR3 length: 15 residues. CDR3 residues: CSAASSGLVKNEQFF. Here the CDR3 DNA reads TGCAGTGCTGCCAGCTCGGGACTAGTTAAGAATGAGCAGTTCTTC.

This clone turned up a few times. The rearrangement links TRBV19 to TRBJ1-2, with D possibly being TRBD1 (5 bases). The length of the CDR3 is 15 residues. The ends were cut back, 5 bases at V and 6 bases at J, with 19 bases in the middle. Per germline, CDR1 LNHDA and CDR2 SQIVND (reference sequence). CDR3 residues: CASSWVLGDGDGYTF. The CDR3 DNA reads TGTGCCAGTAGTTGGGTCTTGGGGGACGGAGATGGCTACACCTTC.

Ten or more counts support this clone. This chain links TRBV19 with TRBJ1-4, with 8 positions matching TRBD1. J gave up 5 bases and V 8 bases, and 10 bases lay outside the gene matches. Germline CDR1 LNHDA, CDR2 SQIVND (reference sequence). The CDR3 loop spans 15 amino acids. The CDR3 here is CASRQGDRWNEKLFF. In nucleotides, the CDR3 is TGTGCCAGTCGCCAGGGGGACAGGTGGAATGAAAAACTGTTTTTT.

This clone was counted many times. V gene TRBV28 combines with J gene TRBJ1-4; D remains unclear. V shed 6 bases and J shed 3 bases, with 8 bases lying between them. There are 13 residues in the CDR3. Germline assignment: CDR1 MDHEN and CDR2 SYDVKM. The CDR3 spells CASRAVSNEKLFF. The CDR3 DNA follows: TGTGCCAGCAGGGCAGTGTCTAATGAAAAACTGTTTTTT.

This chain links TRBV19 with TRBJ1-2; D unresolved. Trimming removed 0 bases from V and 7 bases from J, with 12 bases in between. Germline assignment: CDR1 LNHDA and CDR2 SQIVND (reference sequence). The CDR3 is 14 residues long. The CDR3 DNA reads as TGTGCCAGTAGTATAGACCGGGGTTCCGCTGGCTACACCTTC. It is translated as CASSIDRGSAGYTF.

This clone was seen a handful of times. J is TRBJ2-2 and V is TRBV6-1, with D possibly TRBD2 on 5 matching bases. CDR1 is MNHNS, CDR2 SASEGT, per germline. The CDR3 sequence is 15 residues long. V was shortened by 2 bases and J by 3 bases, with 10 bases between the two germline ends. CDR3 loop: CASSEYGVDTGELFF. DNA for the CDR3: TGTGCCAGCAGTGAATACGGGGTCGACACCGGGGAGCTGTTTTTT.

This clone was seen many times. The chain couples TRBV12-5 to TRBJ2-1; 8 positions match TRBD1. The CDR3 is 15 amino acids. CDR1 LGHNT and CDR2 FRNRAP come from the germline V gene. V shed 1 base and J 5 bases; nucleotides not matched to a gene: 4. For the CDR3, the DNA is TGTGCTAGTGGTTTGGGACAGGGGCAGCACAATGAGCAGTTCTTC. Translated: CASGLGQGQHNEQFF. The full variable domain, completed using reference TRBV12-5 and TRBJ2-1, is DARVTQTPRHKVTEMGQEVTMRCQPILGHNTVFWYRQTMMQGLELLAYFRNRAPLDDSGMPKDRFSAEMPDATLATLKIQPSEPRDSAVYFCASGLGQGQHNEQFFGPGTRLTVL.

A few counts support this clone. The V and J genes are TRBV2 and TRBJ1-2; D uncertain. Germline CDR1 SNHLY, CDR2 FYNNEI. This CDR3 region has 12 residues. Trimming pared 2 bases from V and 5 bases from J, leaving 6 bases between. Here the CDR3 reads CASSEQEYGYTF. CDR3 coding DNA: TGTGCCAGCAGTGAACAGGAGTATGGCTACACCTTC.

The chain carries TRBV20-1 and TRBJ2-1, with 7 positions matching TRBD1. Germline CDR1 is DFQATT and CDR2 is SNEGSKA (reference sequence). The CDR3 is 15 residues long. Trimming cost V 0 bases and J 2 bases; bases outside gene matches: 4. CDR3 sequence reads: CSARDPGQTYNEQFF. For the CDR3, the DNA is TGCAGTGCTAGAGACCCGGGACAGACCTACAATGAGCAGTTCTTC.

This clone came up many times. A much larger clone is a single base away; this may be a read error. The J gene is TRBJ2-2, the V gene TRBV19; 7 bases are shared with TRBD1. CDR1 is LNHDA and CDR2 is SQIVND in the germline V gene (reference sequence). This CDR3 comprises 15 residues. V shed 3 bases, J shed 4 bases, and the junction held 5 bases outside the gene matches. CDR3 in amino acids: CASSIGTEGTGELFF. CDR3 DNA: TGTGCCAGTAGTATCGGGACAGAGGGCACCGGGGAGCTGTTTTTT.

In its sample, this clone was seen a few times. This sequence joins TRBV3-1 and TRBJ1-2, with D maybe TRBD1 (5 bases). V lost 0 bases to trimming and J lost 8 bases, with 19 bases between them. CDR3 length equals 16 residues. Germline-derived CDR1 and CDR2 are LGHDT and YNNKEL (reference sequence). The CDR3: CASSQDRGRGAKGYTF. The CDR3 bases are TGTGCCAGCAGCCAAGACCGGGGGAGGGGAGCTAAGGGCTACACCTTC.

This clone counts as medium-sized. The CDR3 reads CASSVGGGSGTGELFF. For the CDR3, the DNA is TGTGCCAGCAGCGTAGGGGGCGGGAGCGGTACCGGGGAGCTGTTTTTT. The V gene is TRBV9, the J gene TRBJ2-2, with 7 positions matching TRBD2. Germline assignment: CDR1 SGDLS and CDR2 YYNGEE. The CDR3 extends over 16 amino acids. V was clipped by 0 bases and J by 5 bases; unmatched bases: 7. Supplemented by reference TRBV9 and TRBJ2-2, the full variable domain reads DSGVTQTPKHLITATGQRVTLRCSPRSGDLSVYWYQQSLDQGLQFLIQYYNGEERAKGNILERFSAQQFPDLHSELNLSSLELGDSALYFCASSVGGGSGTGELFFGEGSRLTVL.

This clone was counted many times. The chain is built from TRBV6-2 or TRBV6-3 and TRBJ2-7; D unresolved. Germline assignment: CDR1 MNHEY and CDR2 SVGEGT. Between the trimmed V and J ends, which lost 5 bases and 6 bases, there was a span of 11 bases. CDR3 length: 12 residues. The CDR3 DNA reads as TGTGCCAGCAGTCTACTCAAAGGCGAGCAGTACTTC. Protein sequence: CASSLLKGEQYF.

There are many counts of this clone. The rearrangement joins TRBV5-6 to TRBJ2-7; D is unresolved. Deletions cut 3 bases from V and 2 bases from J, with 6 bases between. This CDR3 is 12 amino acids long. CDR1 and CDR2 (germline): SGHDT, YYEEEE. The CDR3 here is CASSWRTYEQYF. CDR3 coding DNA: TGTGCCAGCAGCTGGCGGACCTACGAGCAGTACTTC.

This clone has just a few counts. The chain couples TRBV19 to TRBJ2-7; the D gene is possibly TRBD2 (6 bases). The CDR3 is made up of 14 amino acids. The germline V and J ends were trimmed by 10 bases and 2 bases, with 18 bases remaining between them. Germline V lookup: CDR1 LNHDA, CDR2 SQIVND (reference sequence). The CDR3 loop is CATSRVSGPYEQYF. The CDR3 nucleotides read TGTGCCACCTCCAGGGTTAGCGGTCCCTACGAGCAGTACTTC. Filled out from reference TRBV19 and TRBJ2-7, the complete variable domain reads DGGITQSPKYLFRKEGQNVTLSCEQNLNHDAMYWYRQDPGQGLRLIYYSQIVNDFQKGDIAEGYSVSREKKESFPLTVTSAQKNPTAFYLCATSRVSGPYEQYFGPGTRLTVT.

A few counts support this clone. The chain combines TRBV7-9 with TRBJ2-7; 8 nucleotides align to TRBD2. The CDR3 consists of 16 residues. With 3 bases clipped from V and 6 bases from J, the junction kept 13 bases outside the gene matches. Germline lookup yields CDR1 SEHNR and CDR2 FQNEAQ (reference sequence). The CDR3 sequence: CASSFGRGTRSLEQYF. CDR3 DNA: TGTGCCAGCAGCTTCGGAAGGGGGACTAGGAGTCTCGAGCAGTACTTC.

This clone was seen only a few times. The V gene is TRBV3-1, the J gene TRBJ2-1; D not certain. The V gene lost 3 bases and the J gene lost 0 bases, with 6 bases spanning the gap. Germline V CDR1 and CDR2: LGHDT, YNNKEL (reference sequence). The CDR3 runs to 14 residues. CDR3 sequence reads: CASSQSHSYNEQFF. CDR3 DNA: TGTGCCAGCAGCCAGTCGCACTCCTACAATGAGCAGTTCTTC.

This rearrangement joins TRBV9 to TRBJ1-3; D gene unclear. CDR3 length equals 13 residues. Trimming cost V 1 base and J 8 bases, with 10 bases left between them. Per germline, CDR1 SGDLS and CDR2 YYNGEE. The CDR3 DNA reads TGTGCCAGCAGCGTAACCCCTTACGACACCATATATTTT. Protein sequence: CASSVTPYDTIYF.

This clone has ten or more counts. A much larger clone sits a single nucleotide away, making a read error possible. The chain carries TRBV12-3 or TRBV12-4 and TRBJ2-6; D not resolved. V lost 3 bases and J 3 bases, leaving 24 bases between the germline ends. The CDR3 extends over 20 amino acids. The chain's CDR3 is CASSLSIRARVSFGANVLTF. The CDR3 DNA follows: TGTGCCAGCAGTTTGTCTATACGGGCCCGAGTGAGCTTTGGGGCCAACGTCCTGACTTTC.

This clone has a handful of counts. The V and J genes are TRBV7-6 and TRBJ2-7; D may correspond to TRBD1 or TRBD2 (6 bases each). CDR1 SGHVS and CDR2 FNYEAQ come from the germline V gene. CDR3 size: 14 residues. The ends were cut back, 5 bases at V and 4 bases at J, with 15 bases in the middle. CDR3 loop: CASSELGGGYEQYF. The CDR3 DNA sequence: TGTGCCAGCAGCGAGCTGGGGGGCGGGTACGAGCAGTACTTC.

In this sample, this clone turned up many times. The V and J genes are TRBV7-9 and TRBJ1-3; D unresolved. The CDR3 sequence is 18 residues long. Germline assignment: CDR1 SEHNR and CDR2 FQNEAQ (reference sequence). V was clipped by 1 base and J by 0 bases, with 16 bases between them. CDR3 coding DNA: TGTGCCAGCAGCTTAGGCAGTTGGGCGGGGAGCTCTGGAAACACCATATATTTT. Residues: CASSLGSWAGSSGNTIYF.

The sample holds many counts of this clone. This chain joins TRBV4-1 and TRBJ2-7; TRBD1 is a possible D gene (5 bases). V lost 2 bases to trimming and J lost 6 bases, with 14 bases between them. Looked up from germline, CDR1 is MGHRA and CDR2 is YSYEKL. The CDR3 contains 14 residues. This CDR3 is CASSQSTVPGEQYF. DNA of the CDR3: TGCGCCAGCAGCCAATCGACAGTTCCGGGCGAGCAGTACTTC.